The sequence of this T cell receptor beta chain was determined in a study of blood T cell repertoires in COVID-19. Study overall: Italy, Spain and the United States were the sources of the convalescent and acute COVID-19 samples.

The V gene lost 2 bases and the J gene lost 4 bases, with 9 bases spanning the gap. This CDR3 is 14 amino acids long. Germline CDR1 and CDR2: MDHEN and SYDVKM. Clones were sequenced by immunoSEQ multiplex PCR, and TCRdb holds only the in-frame ones, with some missing. The profile covers around 85,000 clones, with about 90% appearing a single time and 4.3% taken by the ten largest. The rearrangement uses TRBV28 and TRBJ2-1; no clear D gene. The receptor was isolated from a woman at least 80 years old with active or convalescent COVID-19. The material sequenced was peripheral blood. CDR3 sequence: CASSLGGGYNEQFF. The DNA of the CDR3 is TGTGCCAGCAGTTTAGGTGGCGGATACAATGAGCAGTTCTTC.